The 26 T cell receptor beta chains below were found in one sample sequenced in a study of post-analysis software for immune sequencing data. Study-level points and caveats: Elevated frequency relative to controls characterized a handful of TRBV segments in patients, TRBV5-6, TRBV5-1 and TRBV20-1 among them.

Unique molecular identifiers were carried by the TCR beta cDNA libraries. Via MiXCR, TCRdb re-called the PCR reads, giving one row per CDR3 protein. Here the sample spans 700,000 to 900,000 distinct CDR3 sequences, more than 45% being singletons. These TCRs' antigens remain unknown. Sequencing was performed on blood. These TCRs come from a girl aged 5 to 17 with multiple sclerosis.

About this clonotype: The junction does not match germline at one end; this may be a read error. The chain couples TRBV5-1 to TRBJ2-7; 14 bases are shared with TRBD2. Germline assignment: CDR1 SGHRS and CDR2 YFSETQ. The CDR3 consists of 18 residues. The CDR3 sequence is CASSLGLAGVGGSYEQYF. Written as DNA, the CDR3 is TGCGCCAGCAGTTTGGGACTAGCGGGAGTCGGTGGCTCCTACGAGCAGTACTTC.

The J gene is TRBJ2-5, the V gene TRBV20-1; 9 nucleotides match TRBD1. This CDR3 spans 15 amino acids. V gave up 2 bases and J gave up 3 bases; unmatched junction bases: 7. CDR1 is DFQATT and CDR2 is SNEGSKA in the germline V gene (reference sequence). CDR3 amino acids: CSARTRTGVEETQYF. DNA for the CDR3: TGCAGTGCTAGAACAAGGACAGGGGTCGAAGAGACCCAGTACTTC.

V is TRBV6-4 and J is TRBJ1-1; 7 positions agree with TRBD1. The CDR3 length is 13 residues. Germline lookup yields CDR1 MRHNA and CDR2 SNTAGT. The trim removed 7 bases at V and 4 bases at J, leaving 6 bases unmatched. The CDR3 is CASKVDRVTEAFF. CDR3 nucleotides: TGTGCCAGCAAGGTTGACAGGGTCACTGAAGCTTTCTTT.

The chain joins TRBV5-1 to TRBJ2-7; 10 nucleotides line up with TRBD1. CDR1 and CDR2 (germline): SGHRS, YFSETQ. The length of the CDR3 is 15 residues. J lost 6 bases, V lost 4 bases, and 10 bases had no gene match. The CDR3 here is CASSPEGTGVIEQYF. CDR3 DNA sequence: TGCGCCAGCAGCCCGGAGGGGACAGGGGTCATCGAGCAGTACTTC.

This clonotype was observed a handful of times. The V gene is TRBV20-1, the J gene TRBJ2-7; TRBD1 is a possible D gene (6 bases). Germline V CDR1 and CDR2: DFQATT, SNEGSKA (reference sequence). This CDR3 contains 9 residues. CDR3 residues: CRDSGAQYF. CDR3 sequence (DNA): TGCAGGGATTCAGGGGCCCAGTACTTC.

This sequence joins TRBV3-1 and TRBJ2-7; the match to TRBD1 covers 7 bases. The trim removed 4 bases at V and 3 bases at J, leaving 18 bases unmatched. The CDR3 totals 18 residues. The germline V gene encodes CDR1 LGHDT and CDR2 YNNKEL (reference sequence). CDR3 residues: CASSRRRQTGPKFYEQYF. The CDR3 nucleotides are TGTGCCAGCAGCCGGAGACGTCAGACAGGGCCCAAGTTCTACGAGCAGTACTTC.

CDR3 residues: CASSEARTGGSEQYF. DNA of the CDR3: TGTGCCAGCAGTGAAGCGCGGACAGGGGGAAGCGAGCAGTACTTC. The chain employs TRBV6-1 and TRBJ2-4, with 10 positions matching TRBD1. The J call may be incorrect, as the DNA end agrees better with TRBJ2-7. Germline V CDR1 and CDR2: MNHNS, SASEGT. This CDR3 spans 15 amino acids.

The V and J genes are TRBV7-8 and TRBJ2-1; the D gene is possibly TRBD2 (5 bases). CDR1 is SGHVS, CDR2 FQNEAQ, per germline. V was shortened by 5 bases and J by 5 bases, with 13 bases between the two germline ends. This CDR3 region has 14 residues. DNA of the CDR3: TGTGCCAGCAGCCCGGCGGAGGTCGACAATGAGCAGTTCTTC. This encodes CASSPAEVDNEQFF.

The chain joins TRBV19 to TRBJ2-5; D may be TRBD1 or TRBD2 (5 bases each). Germline V gene sequence: CDR1 LNHDA, CDR2 SQIVND (reference sequence). The CDR3 has 14 amino acids. V dropped 0 bases and J dropped 5 bases, with 10 bases sitting between them. This CDR3 reads CASSIDGREETQYF. CDR3 in DNA: TGTGCCAGTAGTATAGATGGCAGGGAGGAGACCCAGTACTTC.

This chain joins TRBV12-3 or TRBV12-4 and TRBJ1-2; perhaps TRBD1 as D (5 bases). The CDR3 sequence is 14 residues long. The V and J ends lost 6 bases and 2 bases respectively, with 13 bases between them. This CDR3 is CASSSGNPNYGYTF. The CDR3 DNA reads TGTGCCAGCAGCTCAGGGAATCCGAACTATGGCTACACCTTC.

This clonotype appeared a few times. The rearrangement uses TRBV12-3 or TRBV12-4 and TRBJ2-3; tentatively, D is TRBD1 (6 bases). V was trimmed by 3 bases and J by 3 bases, leaving 13 bases between them. The CDR3 is 15 residues long. Written as DNA, the CDR3 is TGTGCCAGCAGTTTTCAACAGGGTGCAACAGATACGCAGTATTTT. Translated, it gives CASSFQQGATDTQYF.

The chain recombines TRBV6-2 or TRBV6-3 with TRBJ2-7, with D hard to call. The ends were cut back, 6 bases at V and 7 bases at J, with 13 bases in the middle. Germline CDR1 reads MNHEY; CDR2 reads SVGEGT. The CDR3 covers 12 residues. CDR3 protein: CASRRKVGEQYF. The CDR3 nucleotides are TGTGCCAGCAGACGGAAGGTCGGGGAGCAGTACTTC.

The chain joins TRBV12-3 or TRBV12-4 to TRBJ2-3; TRBD1 agrees at 9 bases. There are 15 residues in the CDR3. With 5 bases clipped from V and 4 bases from J, the junction kept 7 bases outside the gene matches. Here the CDR3 reads CASSLTGGPPDTQYF. In nucleotides, the CDR3 is TGTGCCAGCAGTCTTACAGGGGGCCCGCCAGATACGCAGTATTTT.

The CDR3 bases are TGTGCCAGCAGCCCCGGGACAGGGATTAACTATGGCTACACCTTC. This sequence encodes CASSPGTGINYGYTF. This chain joins TRBV27 and TRBJ1-2, with 9 bases matching TRBD1. The V gene end was trimmed by 6 bases and the J gene end by 1 base; junction bases not matched to a gene: 6. The CDR3 is 15 residues long. The germline CDR1 and CDR2 sequences are MNHEY and SMNVEV (reference sequence).

The chain joins TRBV6-6 to TRBJ1-1, with TRBD1 matching 9 bases. V was clipped by 6 bases and J by 5 bases; unmatched bases: 7. The CDR3 contains 14 residues. Germline assignment: CDR1 MNHNY and CDR2 SVGAGI (reference sequence). Written as DNA, the CDR3 is TGTGCCAGCAGCCCCGGGACAGGGATAACTGAAGCTTTCTTT. Its translation: CASSPGTGITEAFF.

This clonotype was counted only a few times. The chain recombines TRBV11-2 with TRBJ2-4; 7 nucleotides agree with TRBD1. The better agreement between TRBJ2-7 and the DNA end casts doubt on the J call. The CDR3 totals 15 residues. Germline-derived CDR1 and CDR2 are SGHAT and FQNNGV. CDR3 coding DNA: TGTGCCAGCAGCTCCAGGACAGGAACCCAGGACGAGCAGTACTTC. Translation: CASSSRTGTQDEQYF.

The rearrangement links TRBV6-6 to TRBJ2-7, with unresolved D. The germline CDR1 and CDR2 sequences are MNHNY and SVGAGI (reference sequence). This CDR3 is 14 amino acids long. The ends were cut back, 3 bases at V and 1 base at J, with 10 bases in the middle. Here the CDR3 reads CASSYEAVSYEQYF. The CDR3 DNA follows: TGTGCCAGCAGTTATGAGGCAGTTTCCTACGAGCAGTACTTC.

This clonotype was seen a few times. The V gene is TRBV2, the J gene TRBJ2-1, with D perhaps TRBD1 (5 bases). CDR1 is SNHLY, CDR2 FYNNEI, per germline. Between the trimmed V and J ends, which lost 3 bases and 9 bases, there was a span of 9 bases. The CDR3 has 12 residues. CDR3 bases: TGTGCCAGCAGTGACTTTAGGGGTGAGCAGTTCTTC. Translated, it gives CASSDFRGEQFF.

CDR3 sequence: CASSSLLSAGQYF. In nucleotides, the CDR3 is TGTGCCAGCAGTTCTCTCCTTTCGGCCGGGCAGTACTTC. The V call is TRBV28, the J call TRBJ2-7; no definite D call. Germline values: CDR1 MDHEN, CDR2 SYDVKM. The length of the CDR3 is 13 residues. The V and J ends lost 4 bases and 9 bases respectively, with 16 bases between them.

V usage is TRBV7-9 and J usage is TRBJ2-5, with TRBD1 identical over 8 bases. The germline gives CDR1 SEHNR, CDR2 FQNEAQ (reference sequence). The CDR3 consists of 15 residues. The trim removed 5 bases at V and 5 bases at J, leaving 10 bases unmatched. The CDR3 nucleotides read TGTGCCAGCAGCCAAAGACAGGGGTCGGCGGAGACCCAGTACTTC. Amino acids: CASSQRQGSAETQYF.

V is TRBV30 and J is TRBJ1-5, with 7 nucleotides matching TRBD1. Germline CDR1 GTSNPN, CDR2 SVGIG (reference sequence). Losses at the gene ends were 2 bases for V and 4 bases for J; bases not matched to a gene: 14. The CDR3 spans 17 residues. The CDR3 DNA is TGTGCCTGGAGTCCCCCCGCAACAGGGGTAGCAAATCAGCCCCAGCATTTT. It encodes CAWSPPATGVANQPQHF.

This clonotype was found a few times. This chain uses TRBV9 with TRBJ2-7; D may be TRBD2 (5 bases). This CDR3 has 15 residues. Germline V gene sequence: CDR1 SGDLS, CDR2 YYNGEE. V was pared by 0 bases and J by 5 bases, with 15 bases between. CDR3 sequence (DNA): TGTGCCAGCAGCGTAGGTTCACGGGGAACCAACGAGCAGTACTTC. As protein: CASSVGSRGTNEQYF.

Notes on this clonotype: One end of the junction fails to match germline, which may point to a read error. This chain uses TRBV27 with TRBJ1-1, with 7 bases identical to TRBD1. The CDR3 is 14 amino acids. Germline CDR1 is MNHEY and CDR2 is SMNVEV (reference sequence). The CDR3 spells CAGSFQGTDREAFF. CDR3 DNA sequence: TGTGCCGGCAGTTTCCAGGGGACAGACAGGGAAGCTTTCTTT.

The chain recombines TRBV20-1 with TRBJ2-5; 13 bases are a match to TRBD2. Germline CDR1 is DFQATT and CDR2 is SNEGSKA (reference sequence). The J segment lost 11 bases and the V segment lost 6 bases, leaving 9 bases of the junction unmatched. The CDR3 has 13 residues. The CDR3 nucleotides read TGCAGTGCCGTAGGACTAGCGGGGGAAGAGCAGTACTTC. Translated: CSAVGLAGEEQYF.

The genes are TRBV27 and TRBJ2-3; 8 positions agree with TRBD2. Germline V lookup: CDR1 MNHEY, CDR2 SMNVEV (reference sequence). The length of the CDR3 is 16 residues. Losses at the gene ends were 2 bases for V and 4 bases for J; bases not matched to a gene: 8. The CDR3 sequence: CASSLREVREADTQYF. The CDR3 DNA is TGTGCCAGCAGTTTAAGAGAAGTGCGGGAGGCAGATACGCAGTATTTT.

This clonotype was found a few times. An end of the junction differs from the germline gene, which may be a read error. The chain couples TRBV15 to TRBJ2-5; 7 positions agree with TRBD2. The CDR3 spans 15 residues. Germline CDR1 is LNHNV and CDR2 is YYDKDF (reference sequence). CDR3 nucleotide sequence: TGTGCCACCAGCAGAGATGTGCGGGAGCGAGAGGCCCAGTACTTC. It specifies CATSRDVREREAQYF.